These 7 T cell receptor beta chains were all obtained from the same sample, sequenced in a study of response to subunit inactivated influenza vaccine. TCRdb re-derived calls from the RT-PCR reads in MiXCR, one entry per CDR3 protein. The sample lists roughly 650,000 distinct CDR3 sequences, approximately 15% occurring once. The sample in question was PBMCs from blood, obtained approximately 15 days before vaccination. The receptors shown here come from a man aged 50 to 60 who received an inactivated influenza vaccine.

This clonotype turned up a few times. The J gene is TRBJ1-1, the V gene TRBV4-1; D perhaps matches TRBD1 (6 bases). The CDR3 totals 17 residues. CDR1 is MGHRA and CDR2 is YSYEKL in the germline V gene. V lost 5 bases and J lost 1, with 20 bases in between. The CDR3 sequence: CASSEGHLVRKNTEAFF. The CDR3 nucleotides read TGCGCCAGCAGCGAGGGACACCTTGTTAGAAAGAACACTGAAGCTTTCTTT.

This clonotype has more than one count but fewer than ten. The chain is built from TRBV6-5 and TRBJ2-1; D uncertain. The length of the CDR3 is 15 residues. CDR1 is MNHEY and CDR2 is SVGAGI in the germline V gene. V gave up 0 bases and J gave up 4 bases, with 10 bases separating them. In nucleotides, the CDR3 is TGTGCCAGCAGTTACTCCAATCGACTGTACAATGAGCAGTTCTTC. It yields the protein CASSYSNRLYNEQFF.

This clonotype came up many times. The chain joins TRBV20-1 to TRBJ2-7; D is perhaps TRBD2 (5 bases). CDR1 DFQATT and CDR2 SNEGSKA come from the germline V gene (reference sequence). The CDR3 totals 11 residues. With 8 bases removed from V and 5 bases from J, the gap between germline ends came to 13 bases. This chain's CDR3 is CSSDEGNEQYF. CDR3 DNA sequence: TGCAGTTCCGATGAGGGAAACGAGCAGTACTTC.

This clonotype was detected a few times. The chain recombines TRBV24-1 with TRBJ2-1, with D maybe TRBD1 (5 bases). V was clipped by 6 bases and J by 7 bases, with 12 bases between them. The CDR3 is made up of 13 amino acids. Germline V gives CDR1 KGHDR, CDR2 SFDVKD. As DNA, the CDR3 is TGTGCCACCAGTCAGGGTGGATTGAATGAGCAGTTCTTC. Translation: CATSQGGLNEQFF.

The rearrangement joins TRBV5-1 to TRBJ2-7; a weak D match, TRBD1 (6 bases). Germline lookup yields CDR1 SGHRS and CDR2 YFSETQ. The CDR3 contains 13 residues. Trimming took off 2 bases at V and 9 bases at J, with 15 bases between the two ends. DNA for the CDR3: TGCGCCAGCAGCTTAGATAACAGGGTTGGGCAGTACTTC. It yields the protein CASSLDNRVGQYF.

The V and J genes are TRBV24-1 and TRBJ2-4; D is ambiguous. Germline V gene data show CDR1 as KGHDR and CDR2 as SFDVKD. CDR3 length: 16 amino acids. V lost 4 bases, J lost 0 bases, and 12 bases lay in between. This chain's CDR3 is CATSDATGQAKNIQYF. The CDR3 DNA sequence: TGTGCCACCAGTGACGCTACTGGTCAAGCCAAAAACATTCAGTACTTC.

This chain uses TRBV6-5 with TRBJ2-7; TRBD1 matches at 9 bases. Germline assignment: CDR1 MNHEY and CDR2 SVGAGI. V shed 4 bases and J 6 bases; nucleotides not matched to a gene: 16. The CDR3 loop spans 17 amino acids. CDR3 sequence reads: CASSWPQGRTGVREQYF. The CDR3 DNA reads TGTGCCAGCAGTTGGCCCCAGGGCCGGACAGGGGTCCGCGAGCAGTACTTC.